The rows below give T cell receptor beta chains drawn from one sample of a study of blood T cell repertoires in COVID-19. Generated by immunoSEQ multiplex PCR, the TCRdb table keeps only in-frame clones and is missing some. The repertoire holds about 75,000 clones, 79% seen once, with around 5.8% in the top ten. Sequencing used peripheral blood. Receptors were obtained from a woman at least 80 years old with active or convalescent COVID-19. Both conserved end residues are part of each CDR3. The D gene is left open where the match is weak. Clone size is not always given. Where it is, it says once, few, many or a class for expanded clones.

j_call d_call clone_size v_call cdr3_aa cdr3_nt
TRBJ2-3 NA NA TRBV5-1 CASSMTPGSSTGTQYF TGCGCCAGCAGCATGACCCCCGGGTCTAGCACGGGTACGCAGTATTTT
TRBJ1-4 TRBD1 NA TRBV5-1 CASSLQGSNEKLFF TGCGCCAGCAGCTTACAGGGGTCTAATGAAAAACTGTTTTTT
TRBJ1-2 TRBD1 NA TRBV7-2 CASSSRDRGGDGYTF TGTGCCAGCAGCTCGCGGGACAGGGGAGGGGATGGCTACACCTTC
TRBJ1-3 NA NA TRBV7-2 CASSPRQSSSGNTIYF TGTGCCAGCAGCCCTAGGCAGTCCAGCTCTGGAAACACCATATATTTT
TRBJ2-7 NA NA TRBV18 CASSPTDYEQYF TGTGCCAGCTCCCCGACAGACTACGAGCAGTACTTC
TRBJ2-2 TRBD1 NA TRBV29-1 CSATRPGTGVTGELFF TGCAGCGCCACACGACCCGGGACAGGGGTAACCGGGGAGCTGTTTTTT
TRBJ1-4 NA NA TRBV19 CASSATGLNEKLFF TGTGCCAGTAGCGCGACAGGTCTTAATGAAAAACTGTTTTTT
TRBJ1-1 TRBD1 NA TRBV28 CASSLPGTGATLAFF TGTGCCAGCAGTTTACCCGGGACAGGGGCGACCCTGGCTTTCTTT
TRBJ2-5 TRBD2 NA TRBV6-5 CASSYSLAGGETQYF TGTGCCAGCAGTTACTCGCTAGCGGGAGGAGAGACCCAGTACTTC
TRBJ1-2 NA once TRBV19 CASSVTPGPYGYTF TGTGCCAGTAGTGTAACCCCAGGGCCCTATGGCTACACCTTC
TRBJ2-5 NA NA TRBV7-9 CASSPRVSGEETQYF TGTGCCAGCAGCCCAAGGGTCAGCGGTGAAGAGACCCAGTACTTC
TRBJ1-5 NA once TRBV18 CASSRAVGSQPQHF TGTGCCAGCTCACGGGCCGTCGGGAGTCAGCCCCAGCATTTT
TRBJ1-2 NA NA TRBV5-4 CASSLQGRLHYTF TGTGCCAGCAGCTTACAGGGTAGGCTCCACTACACCTTC
TRBJ1-6 NA few TRBV9 CASSVGPDRTYNSPLHF TGTGCCAGCAGCGTAGGCCCCGACAGGACCTATAATTCACCCCTCCACTTT
TRBJ1-4 NA few TRBV4-1 CASSQVGTTNEKLFF TGCGCCAGCAGCCAAGTTGGCACAACTAATGAAAAACTGTTTTTT
TRBJ2-5 NA NA TRBV18 CASSPSAGETQYF TGTGCCAGCTCACCGTCGGCGGGGGAGACCCAGTACTTC
TRBJ2-2 NA NA TRBV7-3 CASSFSAGELFF TGTGCCAGCAGCTTTAGTGCGGGGGAGCTGTTTTTT
TRBJ2-1 TRBD2 once TRBV7-3 CASSLSFLADEQFF TGTGCCAGCAGCTTAAGCTTCCTAGCGGATGAGCAGTTCTTC
TRBJ2-7 TRBD2 NA TRBV10-3 CAISHTSGGAYEQYF TGTGCCATCAGCCATACTAGCGGGGGAGCCTACGAGCAGTACTTC
TRBJ1-2 TRBD1 NA TRBV12-3/TRBV12-4 CASSFGDSYGYTF TGTGCCAGCAGTTTTGGGGACAGCTATGGCTACACCTTC
TRBJ2-7 NA NA TRBV28 CASSPLIQGRPYEQYF TGTGCCAGCAGCCCCTTGATCCAGGGCAGGCCCTACGAGCAGTACTTC
TRBJ2-4 NA NA TRBV7-2 CASSPAGTGGIQYF TGTGCCAGCAGCCCGGCGGGGACTGGGGGCATTCAGTACTTC
TRBJ1-1 NA NA TRBV5-1 CASSLAEGAEAFF TGCGCCAGCAGCTTGGCAGAGGGGGCTGAAGCTTTCTTT
TRBJ2-7 NA NA TRBV28 CASSSPGRGTYEQYF TGTGCCAGCAGTTCCCCGGGTAGAGGTACCTACGAGCAGTACTTC
TRBJ2-7 NA medium-sized TRBV4-3 CASSQDGGDEQYF TGCGCCAGCAGCCAAGATGGCGGAGACGAGCAGTACTTC